This T cell receptor (beta chain) was observed in a study of blood T cell repertoires in COVID-19. The wider study: PBMCs, B-cell-depleted T cells, or T cells were the source of the cDNA or gDNA that made up the material.

The CDR3 extends over 15 amino acids. Germline CDR1 reads SGHTA; CDR2 reads FQGNSA. V dropped 5 bases and J dropped 7 bases, with 18 bases sitting between them. Data came from immunoSEQ multiplex PCR; TCRdb stores just in-frame clones and leaves some out. The sample comprises roughly 190,000 clones, around 83% of which are singletons, and about 7% rests with the top ten. This TCR was recovered from a woman older than 75 in a cohort sampled during active or convalescent COVID-19. This chain links TRBV7-2 with TRBJ2-1, with TRBD2 as a possible D gene (7 bases). Sequencing used peripheral blood. CDR3 DNA sequence: TGTGCCAGCAGCCCGGAGGGGGGGGGATGGAATGAGCAGTTCTTC. Translated, it gives CASSPEGGGWNEQFF. Drawing the rest from reference TRBV7-2 and TRBJ2-1, the complete variable domain is GAGVSQSPSNKVTEKGKDVELRCDPISGHTALYWYRQSLGQGLEFLIYFQGNSAPDKSGLPSDRFSAERTGGSVSTLTIQRTQQEDSAVYLCASSPEGGGWNEQFFGPGTRLTVL.